This passage covers 23 T cell receptor beta chains from one sample sequenced in a study of blood T cell repertoires in COVID-19. Some clones are missing from TCRdb's copy, which holds only in-frame ones; the method was immunoSEQ multiplex PCR. This sample has approximately 390,000 clones, with almost 90% found just once. The sample comprised peripheral blood. The source is a man aged 18 to 30 with active or convalescent COVID-19.

This clone showed up just once. The J gene is TRBJ2-7, the V gene TRBV29-1; no reliable D call. The V end lost 6 bases, the J end lost 0 bases, and 12 bases lay between the germline ends. Germline values: CDR1 SQVTM, CDR2 ANQGSEA. This CDR3 is 13 amino acids long. CDR3 nucleotides: TGCAGCGTAGATCGTGGAGACTCCTACGAGCAGTACTTC. Its translation is CSVDRGDSYEQYF.

This chain joins TRBV7-3 and TRBJ2-1; 12 bases match TRBD2. Germline lookup yields CDR1 SGHTA and CDR2 FQGTGA. The trim removed 1 base at V and 0 bases at J, leaving 7 bases unmatched. CDR3 length: 19 amino acids. The CDR3 region has the DNA TGTGCCAGCAGCTTAATAGGTCTAGCGGGAGGGAGCTCCTACAATGAGCAGTTCTTC. Its translation: CASSLIGLAGGSSYNEQFF.

V is TRBV4-1 and J is TRBJ2-5, with D hard to call. The ends were cut back, 0 bases at V and 1 base at J, with 6 bases in the middle. The CDR3 consists of 14 residues. Germline V CDR1 and CDR2: MGHRA, YSYEKL. The CDR3 spells CASSQEQVQETQYF. In nucleotides, the CDR3 is TGCGCCAGCAGCCAAGAGCAGGTCCAAGAGACCCAGTACTTC.

This clone was observed a single time. The CDR3 region has the DNA TGTGCCAGCAGCGACCAACCCGGGGTGGGTGGCTACACCTTC. Translation gives CASSDQPGVGGYTF. This chain joins TRBV7-3 and TRBJ1-2; no clear D gene. Germline CDR1 SGHTA, CDR2 FQGTGA. V was cut by 5 bases and J by 7 bases, with 17 bases left in between. The length of the CDR3 is 14 residues.

This chain joins TRBV3-1 (or the pseudogene TRBV3-2) and TRBJ1-3; D call uncertain. The CDR3 sequence is 13 residues long. Germline CDR1 and CDR2: LGHDT and YNNKEL (reference sequence). The V and J ends lost 3 bases and 0 bases respectively, with 3 bases between them. This CDR3 reads CASSHYSGNTIYF. The DNA of the CDR3 is TGTGCCAGCAGCCATTACTCTGGAAACACCATATATTTT.

The rearrangement links TRBV7-6 to TRBJ2-7; 12 bases line up with TRBD2. Germline CDR1 is SGHVS and CDR2 is FNYEAQ. The CDR3 extends over 16 amino acids. V lost 1 base and J lost 5; bases outside the gene matches: 6. CDR3 DNA sequence: TGTGCCAGCAGCTTAGAGACTAGCGGGAGATCCCACGAGCAGTACTTC. Its protein product is CASSLETSGRSHEQYF.

The J gene is TRBJ2-1, the V gene TRBV5-6, with 8 positions matching TRBD2. CDR1 is SGHDT and CDR2 is YYEEEE in the germline V gene. This CDR3 has 15 residues. With 4 bases clipped from V and 4 bases from J, the junction kept 7 bases outside the gene matches. For the CDR3, the DNA is TGTGCCAGCAGCCCGCCGCTAGCGGGTTACAATGAGCAGTTCTTC. Its translation is CASSPPLAGYNEQFF.

The genes are TRBV4-3 and TRBJ2-7; weak D call: TRBD2 (5 bases). V was pared by 6 bases and J by 6 bases, with 15 bases between. Germline V CDR1 and CDR2: LGHNA, YSLEER. The CDR3 covers 13 residues. The CDR3 sequence is CASSPNTGSEQYF. CDR3 DNA: TGCGCCAGCAGTCCAAATACGGGGTCCGAGCAGTACTTC.

The chain combines TRBV19 with TRBJ2-1; 7 bases are a match to TRBD2. This CDR3 has 17 amino acids. The junction had 6 bases not matched to a gene; V was cut back by 0 bases and J by 1 base. Germline CDR1 LNHDA, CDR2 SQIVND (reference sequence). CDR3 sequence reads: CASSIDWTRGSYNEQFF. CDR3 nucleotide sequence: TGTGCCAGTAGTATAGATTGGACTAGGGGTTCCTACAATGAGCAGTTCTTC.

This clone was observed a handful of times. The chain joins TRBV10-2 to TRBJ1-3, with D tentatively TRBD1 (6 bases). The V end lost 2 bases, the J end lost 4 bases, and 9 bases lay between the germline ends. CDR3 length: 14 residues. CDR1 and CDR2 (germline): WSHSY, SAAADI. The CDR3 nucleotides read TGCGCCAGCAGTGAGAGCGGGGGCGGAAACACCATATATTTT. As protein: CASSESGGGNTIYF.

The V and J genes are TRBV29-1 and TRBJ2-2; 10 bases line up with TRBD1. The length of the CDR3 is 16 residues. CDR1 and CDR2 from the germline V gene are SQVTM and ANQGSEA. J gave up 6 bases and V 7 bases, and 14 bases lay outside the gene matches. In DNA, the CDR3 is TGCAGCGCTACAATGGCAGGGACAGGGGATCCCGGGGAGCTGTTTTTT. Translation: CSATMAGTGDPGELFF.

The J gene is TRBJ1-2, the V gene TRBV28, with a possible D match to TRBD1 (6 bases). The germline V gene encodes CDR1 MDHEN and CDR2 SYDVKM. The CDR3 loop spans 17 amino acids. V lost 6 bases to trimming and J lost 2 bases, with 22 bases between them. CDR3 amino acids: CASRPGRGFSRNYGYTF. The CDR3 coding sequence is TGTGCCAGCAGGCCGGGGAGGGGGTTTAGCAGGAACTATGGCTACACCTTC.

The genes are TRBV5-1 and TRBJ2-5; TRBD2 matches at 9 bases. The CDR3 runs to 16 residues. In germline, CDR1 is SGHRS, CDR2 YFSETQ. The ends lost 3 bases at V and 5 bases at J; junction bases unmatched: 11. CDR3 amino acids: CASSSTGLAFRETQYF. The CDR3 DNA sequence: TGCGCCAGCAGCTCCACGGGACTAGCTTTCAGGGAGACCCAGTACTTC.

The rearrangement uses TRBV7-6 and TRBJ2-1; 11 bases are a match to TRBD2. Per the germline V gene, CDR1 is SGHVS and CDR2 is FNYEAQ. V dropped 2 bases and J dropped 10; count of bases not matched to a gene: 7. This CDR3 has 15 residues. This CDR3 reads CASSLYLAGGGEQFF. CDR3 sequence (DNA): TGTGCCAGCAGCTTATACCTAGCGGGAGGAGGAGAGCAGTTCTTC.

This CDR3 is CASSTLDRSNYGYTF. The DNA for the CDR3 is TGTGCCAGTAGTACCCTGGACAGGTCTAACTATGGCTACACCTTC. V usage is TRBV19 and J usage is TRBJ1-2; 7 positions agree with TRBD1. V gave up 4 bases and J gave up 0 bases; unmatched junction bases: 5. Germline loops: CDR1 LNHDA, CDR2 SQIVND (reference sequence). There are 15 residues in the CDR3.

V and J are TRBV7-9 and TRBJ2-1; no reliable D call. Looked up from germline, CDR1 is SEHNR and CDR2 is FQNEAQ (reference sequence). V gave up 1 base and J gave up 9 bases, with 7 bases separating them. The CDR3 totals 12 residues. CDR3 amino acids: CASSLVPFEQFF. CDR3 sequence (DNA): TGTGCCAGCAGCTTAGTCCCGTTTGAGCAGTTCTTC.

This clone has a handful of counts. V gene TRBV6-2 or TRBV6-3 combines with J gene TRBJ2-1; 7 nucleotides agree with TRBD2. V gave up 2 bases and J gave up 4 bases; unmatched junction bases: 5. Germline V lookup: CDR1 MNHEY, CDR2 SVGEGT. CDR3 length: 15 residues. CDR3 sequence (DNA): TGTGCCAGCAGTTACAAGGCTAGCGGTTACAATGAGCAGTTCTTC. It codes for CASSYKASGYNEQFF.

The rearrangement uses TRBV7-6 and TRBJ2-4; TRBD1 agrees at 7 bases. CDR1 is SGHVS and CDR2 is FNYEAQ in the germline V gene. The CDR3 length is 17 residues. Trimming removed 1 base from V and 7 bases from J; junction bases left unmatched: 13. CDR3 residues: CASSLVAPTGVRNIQYF. The DNA of the CDR3 is TGTGCCAGCAGCTTAGTAGCCCCCACAGGGGTTAGGAACATTCAGTACTTC.

This clone has a single count. The chain has TRBV6-2 or TRBV6-3 and TRBJ1-5; D gene ambiguous. Germline V gene lookup returns CDR1 MNHEY and CDR2 SVGEGT. V lost 2 bases and J 1 base, leaving 6 bases between the germline ends. This CDR3 is 14 amino acids long. CDR3 sequence: CASSYPQSNQPQHF. CDR3 DNA: TGTGCCAGCAGTTACCCCCAGAGCAATCAGCCCCAGCATTTT.

V is TRBV27 and J is TRBJ1-1; TRBD1 might be the D (5 bases). V lost 5 bases, J lost 11 bases, and 21 bases lay in between. The CDR3 covers 14 residues. In germline, CDR1 is MNHEY, CDR2 SMNVEV (reference sequence). Here the CDR3 reads CASSPHRVGTGAFF. The CDR3 coding sequence is TGTGCCAGCAGTCCCCACCGTGTGGGGACTGGGGCTTTCTTT.

J is TRBJ2-1 and V is TRBV4-3, with 9 bases lining up with TRBD1. Germline CDR1 and CDR2: LGHNA and YSLEER. This CDR3 has 15 residues. J gave up 4 bases and V 2 bases, and 3 bases lay outside the gene matches. Here the CDR3 reads CASSQPGQGYNEQFF. CDR3 coding DNA: TGCGCCAGCAGCCAACCGGGACAGGGTTACAATGAGCAGTTCTTC.

The chain links TRBV28 to TRBJ1-1; a weak D match, TRBD1 (5 bases). Between the trimmed V and J ends, which lost 6 bases and 1 base, there was a span of 9 bases. The CDR3 consists of 13 residues. Per germline, CDR1 MDHEN and CDR2 SYDVKM. This CDR3 reads CASRGQGNTEAFF. The CDR3 DNA reads as TGTGCCAGCAGGGGGCAGGGGAACACTGAAGCTTTCTTT.

The gene calls are TRBV3-1 (or the pseudogene TRBV3-2) and TRBJ2-3; 10 nucleotides match TRBD2. The length of the CDR3 is 16 residues. V shed 5 bases, J shed 8 bases, and the junction held 13 bases outside the gene matches. CDR1 and CDR2 (germline): LGHDT, YNNKEL (reference sequence). CDR3 amino acids: CASSARPLAGESTQYF. The CDR3 DNA reads TGTGCCAGCAGCGCCAGACCGCTAGCGGGAGAATCTACGCAGTATTTT.